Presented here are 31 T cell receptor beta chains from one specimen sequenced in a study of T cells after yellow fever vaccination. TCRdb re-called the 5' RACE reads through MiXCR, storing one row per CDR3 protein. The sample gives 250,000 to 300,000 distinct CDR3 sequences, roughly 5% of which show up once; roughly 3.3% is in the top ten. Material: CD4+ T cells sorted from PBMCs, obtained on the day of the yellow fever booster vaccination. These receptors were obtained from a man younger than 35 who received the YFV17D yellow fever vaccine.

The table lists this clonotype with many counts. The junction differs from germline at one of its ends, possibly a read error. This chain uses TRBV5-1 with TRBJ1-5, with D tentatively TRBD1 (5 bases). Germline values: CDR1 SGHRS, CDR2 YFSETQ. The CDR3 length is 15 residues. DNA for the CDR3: TGTGCCAGCAGCTTAGGAGGGGTTGGCAATCAGCCCCAGCATTTT. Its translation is CASSLGGVGNQPQHF.

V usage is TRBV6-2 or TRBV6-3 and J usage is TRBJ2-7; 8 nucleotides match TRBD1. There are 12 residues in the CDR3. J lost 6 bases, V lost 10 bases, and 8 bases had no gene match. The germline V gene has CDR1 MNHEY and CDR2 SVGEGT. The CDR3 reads CAIVDRASEQYV. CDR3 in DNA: TGTGCCATCGTGGACAGGGCTTCCGAGCAGTACGTC.

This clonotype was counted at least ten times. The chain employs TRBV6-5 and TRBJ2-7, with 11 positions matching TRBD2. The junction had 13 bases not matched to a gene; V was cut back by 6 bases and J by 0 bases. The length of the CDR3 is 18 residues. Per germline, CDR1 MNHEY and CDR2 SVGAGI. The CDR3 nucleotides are TGTGCCAGCAGACCCCCGGGACTAGCGGCTTTGAGCTCCTACGAGCAGTACTTC. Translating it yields CASRPPGLAALSSYEQYF.

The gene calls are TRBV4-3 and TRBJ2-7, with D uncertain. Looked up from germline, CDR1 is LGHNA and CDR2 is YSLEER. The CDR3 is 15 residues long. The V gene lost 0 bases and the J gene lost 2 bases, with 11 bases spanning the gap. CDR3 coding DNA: TGCGCCAGCAGCCAAGATCTGCTATCTCCCTACGAGCAGTACTTC. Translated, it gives CASSQDLLSPYEQYF.

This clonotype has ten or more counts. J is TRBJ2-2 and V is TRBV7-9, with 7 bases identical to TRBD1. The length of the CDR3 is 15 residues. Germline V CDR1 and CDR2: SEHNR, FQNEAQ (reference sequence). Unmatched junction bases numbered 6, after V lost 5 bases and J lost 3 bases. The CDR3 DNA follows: TGTGCCAGCAGCCCGGGACAGACATACACCGGGGAGCTGTTTTTT. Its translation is CASSPGQTYTGELFF.

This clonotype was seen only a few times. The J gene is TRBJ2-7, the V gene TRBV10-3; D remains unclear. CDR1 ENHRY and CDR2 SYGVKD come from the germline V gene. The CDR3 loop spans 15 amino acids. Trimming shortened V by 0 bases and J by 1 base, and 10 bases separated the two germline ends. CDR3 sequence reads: CAISESPGNSYEQYF. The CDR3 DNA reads TGTGCCATCAGTGAGTCACCGGGCAATTCCTACGAGCAGTACTTC.

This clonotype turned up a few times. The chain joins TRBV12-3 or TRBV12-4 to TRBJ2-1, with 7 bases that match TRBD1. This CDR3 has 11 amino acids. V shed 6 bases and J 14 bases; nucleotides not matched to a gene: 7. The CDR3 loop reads CASSRDRVEFF. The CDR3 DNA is TGTGCCAGCAGCCGCGACAGGGTAGAGTTCTTC.

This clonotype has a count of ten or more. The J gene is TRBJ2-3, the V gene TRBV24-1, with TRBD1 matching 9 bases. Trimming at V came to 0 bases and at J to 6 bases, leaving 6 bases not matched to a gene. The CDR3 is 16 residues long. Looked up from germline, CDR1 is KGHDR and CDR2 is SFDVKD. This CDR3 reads CATSDLGTGKQDTQYF. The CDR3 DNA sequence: TGTGCCACCAGTGATTTGGGGACAGGGAAACAGGATACGCAGTATTTT.

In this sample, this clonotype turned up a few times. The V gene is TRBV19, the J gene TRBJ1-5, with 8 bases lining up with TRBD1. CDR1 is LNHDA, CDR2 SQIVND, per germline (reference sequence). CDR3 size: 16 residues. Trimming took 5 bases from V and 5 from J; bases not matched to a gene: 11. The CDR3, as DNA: TGTGCCAGTAGTGCCCGACAGGGGTTTCTCCATCAGCCCCAGCATTTT. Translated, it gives CASSARQGFLHQPQHF.

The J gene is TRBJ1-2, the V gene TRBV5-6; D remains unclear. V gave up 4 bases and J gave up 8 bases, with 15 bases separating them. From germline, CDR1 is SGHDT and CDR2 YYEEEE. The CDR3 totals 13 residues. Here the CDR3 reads CASSQTVREGYTF. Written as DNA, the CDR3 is TGTGCCAGCAGCCAGACGGTCCGAGAGGGCTACACCTTC.

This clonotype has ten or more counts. The CDR3 DNA sequence: TGTGCCAGCAGCCCCGAGAGGGGGCTCGGCGGCTACACCTTC. Translation gives CASSPERGLGGYTF. The chain is built from TRBV7-8 and TRBJ1-2; TRBD1 matches 7 bases. This CDR3 contains 14 residues. The J segment lost 8 bases and the V segment lost 5 bases, leaving 11 bases of the junction unmatched. Germline CDR1 SGHVS, CDR2 FQNEAQ.

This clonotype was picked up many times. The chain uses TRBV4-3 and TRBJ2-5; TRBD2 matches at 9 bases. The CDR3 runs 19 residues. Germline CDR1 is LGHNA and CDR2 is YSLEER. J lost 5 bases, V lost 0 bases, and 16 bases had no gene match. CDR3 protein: CASSQDRTASGGWGETQYF. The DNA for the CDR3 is TGCGCCAGCAGCCAAGATCGAACTGCGAGCGGGGGGTGGGGCGAGACCCAGTACTTC.

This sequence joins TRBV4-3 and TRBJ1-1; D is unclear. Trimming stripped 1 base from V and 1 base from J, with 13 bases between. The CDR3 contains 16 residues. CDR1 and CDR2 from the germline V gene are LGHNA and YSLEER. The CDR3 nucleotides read TGCGCCAGCAGCCAAGTTGAAACATCGGGGAACACTGAAGCTTTCTTT. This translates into CASSQVETSGNTEAFF.

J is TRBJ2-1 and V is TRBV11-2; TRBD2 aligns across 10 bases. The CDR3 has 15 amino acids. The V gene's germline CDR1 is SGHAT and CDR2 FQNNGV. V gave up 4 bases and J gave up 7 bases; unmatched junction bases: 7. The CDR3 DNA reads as TGTGCCAGCAGCTACTTAGCGGGGGGAGGGAATGAGCAGTTCTTC. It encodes CASSYLAGGGNEQFF.

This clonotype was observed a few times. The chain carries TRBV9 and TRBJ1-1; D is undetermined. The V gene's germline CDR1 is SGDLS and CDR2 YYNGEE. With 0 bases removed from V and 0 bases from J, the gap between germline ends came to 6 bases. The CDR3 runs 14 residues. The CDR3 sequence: CASSVEGVNTEAFF. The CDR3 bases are TGTGCCAGCAGCGTAGAAGGAGTGAACACTGAAGCTTTCTTT.

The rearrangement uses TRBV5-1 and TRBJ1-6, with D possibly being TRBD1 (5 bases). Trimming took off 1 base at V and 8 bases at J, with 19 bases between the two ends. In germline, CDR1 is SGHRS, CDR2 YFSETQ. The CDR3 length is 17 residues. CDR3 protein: CASSLSRPTEQDSPLHF. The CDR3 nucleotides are TGCGCCAGCAGCTTGAGTCGGCCGACAGAACAAGATTCACCCCTCCACTTT.

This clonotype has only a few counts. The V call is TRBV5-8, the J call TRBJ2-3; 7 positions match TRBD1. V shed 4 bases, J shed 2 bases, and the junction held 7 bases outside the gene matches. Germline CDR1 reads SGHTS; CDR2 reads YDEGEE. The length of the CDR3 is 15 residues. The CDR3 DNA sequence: TGTGCCAGCAGCCTAGAGGGGGCACACACAGATACGCAGTATTTT. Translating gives CASSLEGAHTDTQYF.

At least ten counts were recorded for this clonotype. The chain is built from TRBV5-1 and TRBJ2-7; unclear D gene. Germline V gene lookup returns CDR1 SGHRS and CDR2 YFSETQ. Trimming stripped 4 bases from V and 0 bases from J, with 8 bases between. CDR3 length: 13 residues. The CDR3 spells CASSVGFSYEQYF. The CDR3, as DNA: TGCGCCAGCAGCGTGGGTTTCTCCTACGAGCAGTACTTC.

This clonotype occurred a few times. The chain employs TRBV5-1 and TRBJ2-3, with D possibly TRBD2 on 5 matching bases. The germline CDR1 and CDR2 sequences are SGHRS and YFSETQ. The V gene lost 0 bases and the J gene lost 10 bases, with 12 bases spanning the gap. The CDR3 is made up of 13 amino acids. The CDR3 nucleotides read TGCGCCAGCAGCTTGGCCGAGGGTCATCCGCAGTATTTT. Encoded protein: CASSLAEGHPQYF.

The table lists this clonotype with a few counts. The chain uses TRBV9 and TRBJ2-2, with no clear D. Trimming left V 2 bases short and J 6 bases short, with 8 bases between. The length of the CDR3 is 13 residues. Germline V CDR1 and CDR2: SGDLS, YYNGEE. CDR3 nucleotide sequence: TGTGCCAGCAGCGTCCCGGGTGCCGGGGAGCTGTTTTTT. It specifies CASSVPGAGELFF.

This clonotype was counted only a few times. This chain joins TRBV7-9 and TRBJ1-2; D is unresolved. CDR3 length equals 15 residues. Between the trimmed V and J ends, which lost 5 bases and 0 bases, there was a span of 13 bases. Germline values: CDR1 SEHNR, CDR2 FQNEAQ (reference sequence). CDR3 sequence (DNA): TGTGCCAGCAGCCTGGAAATGGGGACTAACTATGGCTACACCTTC. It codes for CASSLEMGTNYGYTF. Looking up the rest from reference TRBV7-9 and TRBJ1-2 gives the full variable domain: DTGVSQNPRHKITKRGQNVTFRCDPISEHNRLYWYRQTLGQGPEFLTYFQNEAQLEKSRLLSDRFSAERPKGSFSTLEIQRTEQGDSAMYLCASSLEMGTNYGYTFGSGTRLTVV.

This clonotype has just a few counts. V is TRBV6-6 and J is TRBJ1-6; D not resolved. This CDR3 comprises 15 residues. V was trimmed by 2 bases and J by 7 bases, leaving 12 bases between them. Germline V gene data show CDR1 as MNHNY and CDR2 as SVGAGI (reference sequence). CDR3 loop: CASSYIGPANSPLHF. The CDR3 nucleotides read TGTGCCAGCAGTTACATTGGGCCAGCAAATTCACCCCTCCACTTT.

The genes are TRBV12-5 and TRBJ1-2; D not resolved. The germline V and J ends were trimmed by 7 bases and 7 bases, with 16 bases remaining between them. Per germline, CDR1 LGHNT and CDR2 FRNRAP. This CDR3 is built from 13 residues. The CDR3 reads CASARSRGGGYTF. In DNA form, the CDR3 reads TGTGCTAGTGCTCGATCGCGGGGTGGTGGCTACACCTTC.

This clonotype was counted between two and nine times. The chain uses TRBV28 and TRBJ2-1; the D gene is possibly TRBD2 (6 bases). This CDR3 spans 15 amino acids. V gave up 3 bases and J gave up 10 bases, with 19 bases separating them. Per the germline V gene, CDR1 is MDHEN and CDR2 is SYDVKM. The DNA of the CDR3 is TGTGCCAGCAGTTTCGGCGGGGAAACCAATGACGAGCAGTTCTTC. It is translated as CASSFGGETNDEQFF.

The CDR3: CASSIRTGSTDTQYF. CDR3 nucleotides: TGTGCCAGCAGTATTAGGACAGGCAGCACAGATACGCAGTATTTT. The chain has TRBV12-3 or TRBV12-4 and TRBJ2-3, with 7 bases aligning to TRBD1. The CDR3 spans 15 residues. Trimming at V came to 5 bases and at J to 0 bases, leaving 5 bases not matched to a gene.

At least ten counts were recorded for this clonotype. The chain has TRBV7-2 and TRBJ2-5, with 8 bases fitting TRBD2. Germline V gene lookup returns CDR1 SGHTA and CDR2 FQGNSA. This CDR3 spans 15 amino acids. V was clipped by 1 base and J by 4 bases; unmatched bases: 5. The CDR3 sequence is CASSLVGGGSETQYF. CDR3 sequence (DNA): TGTGCCAGCAGCTTAGTCGGCGGGGGGTCAGAGACCCAGTACTTC.

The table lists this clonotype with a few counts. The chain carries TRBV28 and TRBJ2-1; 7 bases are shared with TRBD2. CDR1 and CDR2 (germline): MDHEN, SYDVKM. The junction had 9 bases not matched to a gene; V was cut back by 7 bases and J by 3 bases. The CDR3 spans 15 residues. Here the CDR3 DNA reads TGTGCCAGCACTGTGCCGCGGGGGAACTACAATGAGCAGTTCTTC. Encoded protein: CASTVPRGNYNEQFF.

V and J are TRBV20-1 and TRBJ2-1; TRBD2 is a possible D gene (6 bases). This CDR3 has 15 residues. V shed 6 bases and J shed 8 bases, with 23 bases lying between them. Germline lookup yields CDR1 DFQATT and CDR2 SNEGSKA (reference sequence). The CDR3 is CSAPPSWGDRYEQFF. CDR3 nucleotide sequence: TGCAGTGCCCCTCCATCGTGGGGGGATCGGTATGAGCAGTTCTTC.

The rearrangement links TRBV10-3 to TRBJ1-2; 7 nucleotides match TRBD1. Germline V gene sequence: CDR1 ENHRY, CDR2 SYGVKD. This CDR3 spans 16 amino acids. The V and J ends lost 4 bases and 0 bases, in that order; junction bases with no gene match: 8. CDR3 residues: CAISGSGGGSNYGYTF. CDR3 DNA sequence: TGTGCCATCAGTGGATCAGGGGGAGGTTCTAACTATGGCTACACCTTC.

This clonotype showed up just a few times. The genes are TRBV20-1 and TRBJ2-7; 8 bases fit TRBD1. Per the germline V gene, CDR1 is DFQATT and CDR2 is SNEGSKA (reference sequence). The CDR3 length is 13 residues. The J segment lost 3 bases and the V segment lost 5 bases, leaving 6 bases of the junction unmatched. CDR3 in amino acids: CSAHRGSIYEQYF. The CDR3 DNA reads TGCAGTGCTCACAGGGGGAGTATCTACGAGCAGTACTTC.

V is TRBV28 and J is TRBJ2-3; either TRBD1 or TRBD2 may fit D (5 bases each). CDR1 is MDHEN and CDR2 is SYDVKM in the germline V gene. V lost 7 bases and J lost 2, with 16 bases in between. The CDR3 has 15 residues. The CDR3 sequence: CASTPPWGTTDTQYF. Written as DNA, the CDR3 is TGTGCCAGCACCCCTCCGTGGGGGACCACAGATACGCAGTATTTT.